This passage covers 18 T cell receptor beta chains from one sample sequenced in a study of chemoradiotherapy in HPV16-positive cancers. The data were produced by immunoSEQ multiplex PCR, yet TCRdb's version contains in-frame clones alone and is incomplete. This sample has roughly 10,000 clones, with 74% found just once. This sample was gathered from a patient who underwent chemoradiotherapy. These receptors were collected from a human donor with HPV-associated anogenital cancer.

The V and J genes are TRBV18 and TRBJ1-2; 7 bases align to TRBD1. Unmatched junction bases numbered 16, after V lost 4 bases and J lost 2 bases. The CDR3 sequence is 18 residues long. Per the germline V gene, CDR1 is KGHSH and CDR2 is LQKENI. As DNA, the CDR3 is TGTGCCAGCTCACGGCTGGGACCTCAGAGGGACAGCAACTATGGCTACACCTTC. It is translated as CASSRLGPQRDSNYGYTF. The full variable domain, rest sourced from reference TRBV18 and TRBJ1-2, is NAGVMQNPRHLVRRRGQEARLRCSPMKGHSHVYWYRQLPEEGLKFMVYLQKENIIDESGMPKERFSAEFPKEGPSILRIQQVVRGDSAAYFCASSRLGPQRDSNYGYTFGSGTRLTVV.

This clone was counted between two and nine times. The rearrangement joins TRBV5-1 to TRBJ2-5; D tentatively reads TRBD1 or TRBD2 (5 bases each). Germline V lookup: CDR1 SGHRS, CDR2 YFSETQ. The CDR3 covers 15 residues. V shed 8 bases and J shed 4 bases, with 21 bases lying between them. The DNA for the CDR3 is TGCGCCAGTACTCCGGAGGACAAGGGACGAGAGACCCAGTACTTC. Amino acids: CASTPEDKGRETQYF.

CDR3 sequence (DNA): TGCGCCAGCAGCTTGGGGTCGAGGGGCTACGAGCAGTACTTC. This translates into CASSLGSRGYEQYF. V usage is TRBV5-1 and J usage is TRBJ2-7; possibly TRBD1 or TRBD2 for D (5 bases each). The CDR3 sequence is 14 residues long. Germline V CDR1 and CDR2: SGHRS, YFSETQ. The V end lost 0 bases, the J end lost 3 bases, and 10 bases lay between the germline ends.

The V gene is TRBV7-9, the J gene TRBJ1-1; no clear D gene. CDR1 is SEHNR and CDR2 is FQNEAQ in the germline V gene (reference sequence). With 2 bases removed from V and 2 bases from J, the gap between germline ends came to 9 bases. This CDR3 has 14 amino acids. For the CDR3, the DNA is TGTGCCAGCAGCTTAACGATACTTAACACTGAAGCTTTCTTT. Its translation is CASSLTILNTEAFF.

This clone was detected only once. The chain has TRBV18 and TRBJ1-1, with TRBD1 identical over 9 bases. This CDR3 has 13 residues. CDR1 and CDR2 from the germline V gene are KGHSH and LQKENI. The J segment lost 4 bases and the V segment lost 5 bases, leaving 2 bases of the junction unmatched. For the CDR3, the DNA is TGTGCCAGCTCAGGGACAGGGCTCACTGAAGCTTTCTTT. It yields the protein CASSGTGLTEAFF.

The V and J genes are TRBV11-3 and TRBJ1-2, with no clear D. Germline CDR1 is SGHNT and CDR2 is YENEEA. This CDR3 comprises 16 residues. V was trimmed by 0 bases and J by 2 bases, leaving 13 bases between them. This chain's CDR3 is CASSLEGREANYGYTF. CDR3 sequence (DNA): TGTGCCAGCAGCTTAGAGGGCCGAGAAGCGAACTATGGCTACACCTTC. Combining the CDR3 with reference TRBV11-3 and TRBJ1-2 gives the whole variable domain EAGVVQSPRYKIIEKKQPVAFWCNPISGHNTLYWYLQNLGQGPELLIRYENEEAVDDSQLPKDRFSAERLKGVDSTLKIQPAELGDSAVYLCASSLEGREANYGYTFGSGTRLTVV.

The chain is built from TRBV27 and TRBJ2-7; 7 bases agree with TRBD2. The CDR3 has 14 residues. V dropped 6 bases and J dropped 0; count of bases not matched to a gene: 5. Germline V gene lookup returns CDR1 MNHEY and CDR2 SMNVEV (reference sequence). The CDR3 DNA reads TGTGCCAGCAGGTCCCGGGAGGTCTCCTACGAGCAGTACTTC. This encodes CASRSREVSYEQYF.

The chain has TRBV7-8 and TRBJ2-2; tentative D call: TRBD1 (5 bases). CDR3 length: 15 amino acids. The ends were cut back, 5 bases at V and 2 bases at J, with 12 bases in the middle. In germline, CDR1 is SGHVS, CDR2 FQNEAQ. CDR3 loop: CASSPWGGNTGELFF. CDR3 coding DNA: TGTGCCAGCAGCCCCTGGGGCGGTAACACCGGGGAGCTGTTTTTT.

CDR3: CASSSLFRDTSGKLFF. For the CDR3, the DNA is TGTGCCAGCAGTTCCCTCTTCAGGGATACGTCGGGAAAACTGTTTTTT. This chain uses TRBV7-2 with TRBJ1-4, with a weak D call TRBD1 (5 bases). The CDR3 loop spans 16 amino acids. Looked up from germline, CDR1 is SGHTA and CDR2 is FQGNSA. The V end lost 6 bases, the J end lost 10 bases, and 24 bases lay between the germline ends.

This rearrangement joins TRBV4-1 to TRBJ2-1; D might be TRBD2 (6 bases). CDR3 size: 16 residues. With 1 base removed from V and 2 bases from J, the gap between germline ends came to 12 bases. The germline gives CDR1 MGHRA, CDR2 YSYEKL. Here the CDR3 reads CASSQVIAVTYNEQFF. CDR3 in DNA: TGCGCCAGCAGCCAAGTTATAGCGGTGACCTACAATGAGCAGTTCTTC.

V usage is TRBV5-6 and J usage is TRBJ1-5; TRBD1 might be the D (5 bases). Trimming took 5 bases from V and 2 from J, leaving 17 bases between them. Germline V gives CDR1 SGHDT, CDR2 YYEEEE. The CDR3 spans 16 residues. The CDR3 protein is CASRQGRVKGNQPQHF. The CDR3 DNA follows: TGTGCCAGCAGGCAAGGCAGGGTCAAGGGCAATCAGCCCCAGCATTTT.

The CDR3 spells CASSLGPYSYEQYV. The DNA for the CDR3 is TGTGCCAGCAGCTTAGGACCGTATTCCTACGAGCAGTACGTC. The rearrangement joins TRBV11-2 to TRBJ2-7; D is uncertain. V dropped 1 base and J dropped 1 base, with 8 bases sitting between them. This CDR3 spans 14 amino acids. Germline V gene data show CDR1 as SGHAT and CDR2 as FQNNGV.

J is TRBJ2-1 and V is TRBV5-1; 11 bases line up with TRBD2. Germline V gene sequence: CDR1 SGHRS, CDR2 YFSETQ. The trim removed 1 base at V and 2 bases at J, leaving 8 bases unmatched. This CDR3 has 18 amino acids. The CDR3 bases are TGCGCCAGCAGCTTGTTCCTAGCGGGAGGTCTGACCTACAATGAGCAGTTCTTC. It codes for CASSLFLAGGLTYNEQFF.

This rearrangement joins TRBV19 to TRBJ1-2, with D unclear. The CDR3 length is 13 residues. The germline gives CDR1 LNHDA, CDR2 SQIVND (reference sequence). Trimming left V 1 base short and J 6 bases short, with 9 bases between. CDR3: CASSIGRQDGYTF. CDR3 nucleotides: TGTGCCAGTAGTATAGGGAGGCAGGATGGCTACACCTTC.

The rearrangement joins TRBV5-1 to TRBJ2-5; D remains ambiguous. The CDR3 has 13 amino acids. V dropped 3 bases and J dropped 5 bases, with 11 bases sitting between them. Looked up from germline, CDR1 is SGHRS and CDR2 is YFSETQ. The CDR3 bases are TGCGCCAGCAGCTGGGCCAACCGGGAGACCCAGTACTTC. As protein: CASSWANRETQYF.

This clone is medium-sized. In nucleotides, the CDR3 is TGCAGCGTTGAAACCGGACAGGGGCCGGCTTCAGATACGCAGTATTTT. Protein: CSVETGQGPASDTQYF. The chain links TRBV29-1 to TRBJ2-3, with 9 bases lining up with TRBD1. This CDR3 comprises 16 residues. Per the germline V gene, CDR1 is SQVTM and CDR2 is ANQGSEA. V lost 2 bases to trimming and J lost 4 bases; unmatched junction nucleotides: 10.

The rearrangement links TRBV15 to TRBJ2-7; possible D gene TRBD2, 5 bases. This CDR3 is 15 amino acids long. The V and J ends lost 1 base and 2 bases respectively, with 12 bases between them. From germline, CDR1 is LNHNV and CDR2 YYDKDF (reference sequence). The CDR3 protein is CATSRVGRGPYEQYV. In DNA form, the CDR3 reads TGTGCCACCAGCAGAGTGGGGAGAGGTCCCTACGAGCAGTACGTC.

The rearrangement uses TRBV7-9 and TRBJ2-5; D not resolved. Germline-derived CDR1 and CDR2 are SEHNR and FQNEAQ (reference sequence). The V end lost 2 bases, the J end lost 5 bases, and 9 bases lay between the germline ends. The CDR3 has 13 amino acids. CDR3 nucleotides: TGTGCCAGCAGCTTATATGGGTTGGAGACCCAGTACTTC. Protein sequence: CASSLYGLETQYF.